The 17 T cell receptor beta chains presented below share a single source sample, sequenced in a study of graft-versus-host responses after intestinal transplantation. Sequenced by immunoSEQ multiplex PCR; TCRdb stores in-frame clones only, minus some. The sample lists 9,500 to 15,000 clones, 35% occurring once. Plating of some 200,000 CFSE-labeled responder cells was done together with some 200,000 irradiated, violet-dye-labeled stimulator cells. The sequencing here drew on alloreactive CD8+ T cells from a mixed lymphocyte reaction culture, taken before intestinal transplant. Subset of the sample: CFSE-low proliferating T cells sorted from roughly 6-day pre-transplant mixed lymphocyte reaction (GvH or HvG direction). The source is a human patient who received an intestinal transplant.

This clone was observed a handful of times. The chain employs TRBV19 and TRBJ2-1; TRBD2 matches at 8 bases. CDR3 size: 15 residues. CDR1 and CDR2 (germline): LNHDA, SQIVND (reference sequence). With V trimmed by 7 bases and J by 4 bases, 9 bases remained unmatched. The CDR3 coding sequence is TGTGCCAGTAACCCGAGCGGGAGACCTTACAATGAGCAGTTCTTC. It is translated as CASNPSGRPYNEQFF.

The V and J genes are TRBV7-9 and TRBJ2-7; 12 nucleotides match TRBD2. The germline CDR1 and CDR2 sequences are SEHNR and FQNEAQ (reference sequence). This CDR3 contains 16 residues. The trim removed 4 bases at V and 6 bases at J, leaving 10 bases unmatched. The CDR3, as DNA: TGTGCCAGCAGCTCCGGACCGGGACTAGCGGGCCGCGAGCAGTACTTC. It is translated as CASSSGPGLAGREQYF.

This chain joins TRBV7-3 and TRBJ1-1, with TRBD1 as a possible D gene (6 bases). CDR1 is SGHTA, CDR2 FQGTGA, per germline. The CDR3 length is 14 residues. The ends were cut back, 5 bases at V and 1 base at J, with 11 bases in the middle. The CDR3 DNA reads as TGTGCCAGCAGCCCCCCAGGGGAGAACACTGAAGCTTTCTTT. Protein sequence: CASSPPGENTEAFF.

The CDR3 spells CASSFGVQPQHF. The CDR3 region has the DNA TGTGCCAGCAGCTTCGGGGTTCAGCCCCAGCATTTT. This chain connects TRBV7-9 to TRBJ1-5; D call uncertain. The V and J ends lost 3 bases and 6 bases respectively, with 6 bases between them. In germline, CDR1 is SEHNR, CDR2 FQNEAQ (reference sequence). This CDR3 region has 12 residues.

The J gene is TRBJ1-5, the V gene TRBV13; tentative D call: TRBD1 (6 bases). Germline values: CDR1 PRHDT, CDR2 FYEKMQ (reference sequence). V was trimmed by 8 bases and J by 0 bases, leaving 14 bases between them. CDR3 size: 15 residues. The CDR3 protein is CASYGQLNSNQPQHF. The CDR3 DNA is TGTGCCAGCTATGGACAGCTTAATAGCAATCAGCCCCAGCATTTT.

The sample holds one count of this clone. V and J are TRBV20-1 and TRBJ1-4, with D uncertain. The CDR3 sequence is 11 residues long. Germline V CDR1 and CDR2: DFQATT, SNEGSKA (reference sequence). The V gene lost 4 bases and the J gene lost 15 bases, with 15 bases spanning the gap. The CDR3 here is CSAIIRRVVFF. For the CDR3, the DNA is TGCAGTGCTATCATACGGAGGGTGGTGTTTTTT.

This clone was picked up a small number of times. V and J are TRBV5-6 and TRBJ1-2; D uncertain. Per the germline V gene, CDR1 is SGHDT and CDR2 is YYEEEE. There are 13 residues in the CDR3. Trimming removed 2 bases from V and 8 bases from J, with 13 bases in between. The CDR3 reads CASSLIGRWGYTF. CDR3 in DNA: TGTGCCAGCAGCTTAATAGGACGGTGGGGCTACACCTTC.

This chain joins TRBV10-3 and TRBJ2-4; 7 bases map to TRBD2. The CDR3 runs to 16 residues. The J segment lost 0 bases and the V segment lost 6 bases, leaving 8 bases of the junction unmatched. Germline lookup yields CDR1 ENHRY and CDR2 SYGVKD. The CDR3, as DNA: TGTGCCATCAGCCTGGGAGGGGCCCTAGCCAAAAACATTCAGTACTTC. It specifies CAISLGGALAKNIQYF.

This clone was seen more than once but under ten times. The same CDR3 is also encoded by other DNA sequences in this sample. The V gene is TRBV2, the J gene TRBJ2-5; D is unclear. The V gene's germline CDR1 is SNHLY and CDR2 FYNNEI. The CDR3 runs to 14 residues. The germline V and J ends were trimmed by 2 bases and 1 base, with 8 bases remaining between them. CDR3 in amino acids: CASSEKGPQETQYF. In DNA form, the CDR3 reads TGTGCCAGCAGTGAAAAAGGGCCCCAAGAGACCCAGTACTTC.

The genes are TRBV10-3 and TRBJ2-2; TRBD1 aligns across 10 bases. Germline V gene sequence: CDR1 ENHRY, CDR2 SYGVKD. V lost 2 bases, J lost 10 bases, and 4 bases stayed unmatched. The CDR3 loop spans 14 amino acids. The CDR3 DNA follows: TGTGCCATCAGTGAGCCGGACAGGGGGATGGAGCTGTTTTTT. Translated: CAISEPDRGMELFF.

This clone has only a few counts. V and J are TRBV29-1 and TRBJ1-2, with D possibly being TRBD1 (5 bases). The ends were cut back, 1 base at V and 6 bases at J, with 21 bases in the middle. CDR3 length: 16 amino acids. Germline values: CDR1 SQVTM, CDR2 ANQGSEA. The chain's CDR3 is CSVEGGVASRPNGYTF. CDR3 nucleotides: TGCAGCGTTGAAGGGGGGGTGGCGAGCCGGCCAAATGGCTACACCTTC.

The chain couples TRBV4-3 to TRBJ2-3; 10 bases match TRBD2. CDR1 and CDR2 from the germline V gene are LGHNA and YSLEER. The CDR3 has 15 amino acids. Trimming removed 4 bases from V and 7 bases from J; junction bases left unmatched: 8. The CDR3 region is CASSRGLARSNTQYF. DNA of the CDR3: TGCGCCAGCAGCCGGGGACTAGCGAGAAGCAATACGCAGTATTTT.

The chain combines TRBV27 with TRBJ1-2; D might be TRBD1 (6 bases). Trimming cost V 5 bases and J 2 bases, with 12 bases left between them. The CDR3 is 14 amino acids. The germline V gene has CDR1 MNHEY and CDR2 SMNVEV (reference sequence). The CDR3 nucleotides read TGTGCCAGCAGTCCGTTGGACAGCAACTATGGCTACACCTTC. This encodes CASSPLDSNYGYTF.

The CDR3 sequence: CASRRGGAYEQYF. The CDR3 nucleotides are TGTGCCAGCAGGCGCGGAGGGGCCTACGAGCAGTACTTC. The chain links TRBV27 to TRBJ2-7; D possibly corresponds to TRBD2 (6 bases). The CDR3 length is 13 residues. Trimming removed 6 bases at V and 2 bases at J, with 11 bases between. CDR1 and CDR2 (germline): MNHEY, SMNVEV (reference sequence).

On this clone itself: Different DNA sequences within this sample yield the same CDR3. The chain uses TRBV27 and TRBJ2-7, with D unclear. Germline V gene lookup returns CDR1 MNHEY and CDR2 SMNVEV (reference sequence). Trimming took off 0 bases at V and 3 bases at J, with 6 bases between the two ends. This CDR3 has 13 amino acids. The CDR3 loop reads CASSLSAGYEQYF. CDR3 DNA: TGTGCCAGCAGTTTATCAGCCGGCTACGAGCAGTACTTC.

This clone was observed a handful of times. The chain carries TRBV9 and TRBJ1-1; tentative D call: TRBD1 (6 bases). The CDR3 spans 17 residues. Trimming cost V 0 bases and J 0 bases, with 15 bases left between them. The germline V gene has CDR1 SGDLS and CDR2 YYNGEE. The chain's CDR3 is CASSVGGQLKMNTEAFF. DNA for the CDR3: TGTGCCAGCAGCGTAGGAGGACAGCTGAAGATGAACACTGAAGCTTTCTTT.

The rearrangement joins TRBV4-3 to TRBJ2-7, with 7 bases matching TRBD1. The ends lost 3 bases at V and 1 base at J; junction bases unmatched: 3. This CDR3 has 14 residues. Germline V gives CDR1 LGHNA, CDR2 YSLEER. CDR3 protein: CASSHRQGSYEQYF. The CDR3 DNA reads as TGCGCCAGCAGCCACCGACAGGGTTCCTACGAGCAGTACTTC.